The 26 T cell receptor beta chains presented below share a single source sample, sequenced in a study of cytomegalovirus exposure and HLA in healthy donors. Vbeta (60) and Jbeta (13) primers were used in the PCR. Sequencing was performed with immunoSEQ multiplex PCR; in TCRdb, only in-frame clones are kept and a portion is missing. The sample has 150,000 to 170,000 clones, roughly 83% seen once. Sequenced input: PBMCs. Every receptor here comes from a man younger than 40 in good health and CMV-seropositive.

This chain connects TRBV30 to TRBJ1-3; 7 bases match TRBD1. The trim removed 5 bases at V and 2 bases at J, leaving 6 bases unmatched. The CDR3 is 14 residues long. Looked up from germline, CDR1 is GTSNPN and CDR2 is SVGIG (reference sequence). The CDR3 bases are TGTGCCTGGGACCTCAGGGGGGCTGGAAACACCATATATTTT. Encoded protein: CAWDLRGAGNTIYF.

This clone has just one count. The chain links TRBV7-9 to TRBJ2-3, with TRBD2 as a possible D gene (6 bases). The CDR3 is 15 amino acids. Germline loops: CDR1 SEHNR, CDR2 FQNEAQ (reference sequence). Trimming removed 3 bases at V and 0 bases at J, with 10 bases between. This chain's CDR3 is CASSFSSDSTDTQYF. The CDR3 nucleotides are TGTGCCAGCAGCTTTTCTAGCGACAGCACAGATACGCAGTATTTT.

The CDR3 spells CASLTTGDTEAFF. Written as DNA, the CDR3 is TGTGCCAGCTTAACCACAGGGGACACTGAAGCTTTCTTT. The rearrangement joins TRBV28 to TRBJ1-1; 7 bases match TRBD1. The CDR3 totals 13 residues. The V gene's germline CDR1 is MDHEN and CDR2 SYDVKM. V gave up 8 bases and J gave up 3 bases; unmatched junction bases: 6.

The chain carries TRBV19 and TRBJ1-6, with D tentatively TRBD1 (6 bases). Germline V gene data show CDR1 as LNHDA and CDR2 as SQIVND (reference sequence). CDR3 length: 17 amino acids. Trimming took 4 bases from V and 0 from J, leaving 13 bases between them. The CDR3 DNA reads as TGTGCCAGTAGTACCCGGACAGCCAGCTCCTATAATTCACCCCTCCACTTT. Translating gives CASSTRTASSYNSPLHF.

The chain uses TRBV7-3 and TRBJ2-3, with TRBD2 matching 12 bases. The CDR3 has 21 amino acids. In germline, CDR1 is SGHTA, CDR2 FQGTGA. Trimming removed 4 bases from V and 5 bases from J; junction bases left unmatched: 22. CDR3 sequence (DNA): TGTGCCAGCAGCTCCCGGCCTGGACTAGCGGGAATAGAGGGGGCCCGAGATACGCAGTATTTT. This gives the protein CASSSRPGLAGIEGARDTQYF.

J is TRBJ2-3 and V is TRBV11-3; 8 bases line up with TRBD2. The J segment lost 2 bases and the V segment lost 1 base, leaving 5 bases of the junction unmatched. The germline CDR1 and CDR2 sequences are SGHNT and YENEEA. There are 16 residues in the CDR3. In DNA form, the CDR3 reads TGTGCCAGCAGCTTAGTGGCGGGGGGAACCACAGATACGCAGTATTTT. The encoded protein is CASSLVAGGTTDTQYF. The complete variable domain, with remaining parts taken from reference TRBV11-3 and TRBJ2-3, reads EAGVVQSPRYKIIEKKQPVAFWCNPISGHNTLYWYLQNLGQGPELLIRYENEEAVDDSQLPKDRFSAERLKGVDSTLKIQPAELGDSAVYLCASSLVAGGTTDTQYFGPGTRLTVL.

The chain recombines TRBV28 with TRBJ2-7, with D possibly matching TRBD2 (5 bases). The CDR3 is made up of 13 amino acids. V gave up 6 bases and J gave up 1 base, with 10 bases separating them. Germline V gene lookup returns CDR1 MDHEN and CDR2 SYDVKM. CDR3 nucleotides: TGTGCCAGCAGGAAGGACTTTTCCTACGAGCAGTACTTC. Amino acid sequence: CASRKDFSYEQYF.

The rearrangement links TRBV18 to TRBJ1-2; 8 bases agree with TRBD1. The CDR3 length is 14 residues. Germline V gene lookup returns CDR1 KGHSH and CDR2 LQKENI. Unmatched junction bases numbered 5, after V lost 6 bases and J lost 2 bases. The CDR3 loop is CASSQGALNYGYTF. DNA for the CDR3: TGTGCCAGCTCCCAGGGGGCATTAAACTATGGCTACACCTTC.

The chain links TRBV6-5 to TRBJ1-4; no reliable D call. Germline V gene sequence: CDR1 MNHEY, CDR2 SVGAGI. The CDR3 loop spans 13 amino acids. V lost 2 bases to trimming and J lost 11 bases, with 12 bases between them. CDR3 residues: CASSYRQTGKLFF. CDR3 coding DNA: TGTGCCAGCAGTTACCGCCAAACGGGGAAACTGTTTTTT.

The V and J genes are TRBV27 and TRBJ1-5; the D is unclear. Germline CDR1 reads MNHEY; CDR2 reads SMNVEV (reference sequence). CDR3 length: 14 residues. Trimming removed 3 bases at V and 1 base at J, with 7 bases between. As DNA, the CDR3 is TGTGCCAGCAGTTTGTCTAGGAGCAATCAGCCCCAGCATTTT. As protein: CASSLSRSNQPQHF.

A few counts support this clone. V usage is TRBV30 and J usage is TRBJ1-6; D is undetermined. V was clipped by 0 bases and J by 3 bases, with 12 bases between them. The CDR3 totals 16 residues. The germline V gene encodes CDR1 GTSNPN and CDR2 SVGIG (reference sequence). CDR3 sequence (DNA): TGTGCCTGGAGTGTTACTGGACTGCACTATAATTCACCCCTCCACTTT. The encoded protein is CAWSVTGLHYNSPLHF.

The V gene is TRBV6-1, the J gene TRBJ1-1; TRBD1 aligns across 11 bases. CDR1 and CDR2 from the germline V gene are MNHNS and SASEGT. The CDR3 sequence is 16 residues long. V shed 4 bases and J 5 bases; nucleotides not matched to a gene: 9. The CDR3 DNA reads TGTGCCAGCAGTGCCAGGACAGGGGGCGTTGGAACTGAAGCTTTCTTT. Encoded protein: CASSARTGGVGTEAFF.

V usage is TRBV5-4 and J usage is TRBJ2-7, with TRBD2 matching over 11 bases. This CDR3 is 15 amino acids long. The V and J ends lost 3 bases and 6 bases, in that order; junction bases with no gene match: 8. In germline, CDR1 is SGHNT, CDR2 YYREEE (reference sequence). The DNA of the CDR3 is TGTGCCAGCAGCTCTAAAATAGCGGGGGGGCGCGAGCAGTACTTC. Amino acids: CASSSKIAGGREQYF.

The chain uses TRBV4-2 and TRBJ1-5, with TRBD1 as a possible D gene (5 bases). Germline V gene sequence: CDR1 LGHNA, CDR2 YNFKEQ. Trimming stripped 0 bases from V and 4 bases from J, with 10 bases between. This CDR3 contains 15 residues. The CDR3 DNA reads as TGTGCCAGCAGCCAAGAGTGGGGGGGGAATCAGCCCCAGCATTTT. Translation gives CASSQEWGGNQPQHF.

The V and J genes are TRBV12-5 and TRBJ1-1, with D possibly matching TRBD1 (5 bases). This CDR3 spans 12 amino acids. Per germline, CDR1 LGHNT and CDR2 FRNRAP. Trimming took 9 bases from V and 1 from J, leaving 9 bases between them. The CDR3 DNA follows: TGTGCTAGGGGCGGGGCGAACACTGAAGCTTTCTTT. This translates into CARGGANTEAFF. The whole variable domain, remainder taken from reference TRBV12-5 and TRBJ1-1, is DARVTQTPRHKVTEMGQEVTMRCQPILGHNTVFWYRQTMMQGLELLAYFRNRAPLDDSGMPKDRFSAEMPDATLATLKIQPSEPRDSAVYFCARGGANTEAFFGQGTRLTVV.

The V gene is TRBV14, the J gene TRBJ1-5; unclear D gene. This CDR3 is built from 13 residues. Germline V CDR1 and CDR2: SGHDN, FVKESK. The V and J ends lost 0 bases and 11 bases respectively, with 11 bases between them. The CDR3 sequence is CASSQELGDAQHF. The CDR3 DNA reads as TGTGCCAGCAGCCAAGAGTTGGGCGATGCCCAGCATTTT.

This clone has just one count. The V gene is TRBV7-2, the J gene TRBJ2-1; 8 nucleotides match TRBD2. CDR1 is SGHTA and CDR2 is FQGNSA in the germline V gene. The CDR3 totals 17 residues. V shed 5 bases, J shed 3 bases, and the junction held 12 bases outside the gene matches. This CDR3 reads CASSPGGAGALYNEQFF. CDR3 DNA: TGTGCCAGCAGCCCCGGGGGAGCGGGGGCGCTCTACAATGAGCAGTTCTTC.

There are a few counts of this clone. This sequence joins TRBV5-1 and TRBJ2-2; TRBD2 is a possible D gene (5 bases). Trimming removed 4 bases from V and 2 bases from J, with 12 bases in between. This CDR3 region has 15 residues. From germline, CDR1 is SGHRS and CDR2 YFSETQ. CDR3 in amino acids: CASSPTLANTGELFF. In DNA, the CDR3 is TGCGCCAGCAGCCCTACTCTAGCCAACACCGGGGAGCTGTTTTTT.

This clone was counted at least ten times. The V and J genes are TRBV28 and TRBJ2-2; 11 bases line up with TRBD1. The CDR3 runs 15 residues. Germline V gene sequence: CDR1 MDHEN, CDR2 SYDVKM. Losses at the gene ends were 8 bases for V and 4 bases for J; bases not matched to a gene: 6. In DNA form, the CDR3 reads TGTGCCAGCGCCGGGACAGGGGGTATCACCGGGGAGCTGTTTTTT. This gives the protein CASAGTGGITGELFF.

The chain employs TRBV19 and TRBJ1-6, with 10 bases identical to TRBD1. V shed 8 bases, J shed 7 bases, and the junction held 5 bases outside the gene matches. There are 14 residues in the CDR3. CDR1 is LNHDA and CDR2 is SQIVND in the germline V gene (reference sequence). This chain's CDR3 is CASRGQGENSPLHF. CDR3 DNA sequence: TGTGCCAGTCGCGGACAGGGGGAAAATTCACCCCTCCACTTT.

This chain links TRBV11-1 with TRBJ2-7; TRBD1 matches at 10 bases. The CDR3 is made up of 13 amino acids. Germline-derived CDR1 and CDR2 are SGHAT and FQDESV (reference sequence). The ends lost 4 bases at V and 6 bases at J; junction bases unmatched: 3. CDR3 sequence: CASSWDRGSEQYF. The CDR3 DNA reads TGTGCCAGCAGCTGGGACAGGGGAAGCGAGCAGTACTTC. Based on the CDR3 plus reference TRBV11-1 and TRBJ2-7, the full variable domain is EAEVAQSPRYKITEKSQAVAFWCDPISGHATLYWYRQILGQGPELLVQFQDESVVDDSQLPKDRFSAERLKGVDSTLKIQPAELGDSAMYLCASSWDRGSEQYFGPGTRLTVT.

The CDR3 sequence: CASAGAGEGPDTQYF. As DNA, the CDR3 is TGTGCCAGCGCGGGGGCGGGAGAAGGCCCAGATACGCAGTATTTT. The chain uses TRBV27 and TRBJ2-3; possibly TRBD2 for D (7 bases). Germline assignment: CDR1 MNHEY and CDR2 SMNVEV (reference sequence). This CDR3 region has 15 residues. Trimming removed 8 bases at V and 4 bases at J, with 19 bases between.

The chain recombines TRBV9 with TRBJ2-2; 10 bases are a match to TRBD1. The CDR3 contains 17 residues. Looked up from germline, CDR1 is SGDLS and CDR2 is YYNGEE. J gave up 2 bases and V 0 bases, and 4 bases lay outside the gene matches. CDR3 DNA sequence: TGTGCCAGCAGCGTAGGGGGACAGGGGTATAACACCGGGGAGCTGTTTTTT. This sequence encodes CASSVGGQGYNTGELFF.

The sample holds one count of this clone. CDR3 sequence (DNA): TGTGCCAGCAGCACTGACAGGGTTAATCAGCCCCAGCATTTT. Its translation: CASSTDRVNQPQHF. The V gene is TRBV6-5, the J gene TRBJ1-5; 7 nucleotides align to TRBD1. The CDR3 spans 14 residues. Germline V CDR1 and CDR2: MNHEY, SVGAGI. Losses at the gene ends were 6 bases for V and 4 bases for J; bases not matched to a gene: 6.

The chain combines TRBV7-9 with TRBJ1-6; D perhaps matches TRBD1 (5 bases). The CDR3 has 15 residues. V lost 6 bases and J 10 bases, leaving 19 bases between the germline ends. CDR1 is SEHNR and CDR2 is FQNEAQ in the germline V gene (reference sequence). Here the CDR3 DNA reads TGTGCCAGCAGTTCAGTCGGAAGGGACTACTCACCCCTCCACTTT. This sequence encodes CASSSVGRDYSPLHF.

V usage is TRBV28 and J usage is TRBJ1-1; 7 nucleotides agree with TRBD1. The CDR3 runs to 11 residues. The V gene's germline CDR1 is MDHEN and CDR2 SYDVKM. With 5 bases clipped from V and 8 bases from J, the junction kept 2 bases outside the gene matches. The CDR3 reads CASSLTGEAFF. CDR3 DNA sequence: TGTGCCAGCAGTCTGACAGGGGAAGCTTTCTTT.